One and the same sample provided the 26 T cell receptor beta chains below, sequenced in a study of cytomegalovirus exposure and HLA in healthy donors. Amplification used 60 Vbeta primers and 13 Jbeta primers. Sequencing used immunoSEQ multiplex PCR; TCRdb keeps in-frame clones, though not all of them. This table has 150,000 to 200,000 clones, under 85% appearing once. Material for sequencing was PBMCs. These receptors originate from a human donor in good health.

The genes are TRBV7-8 and TRBJ2-1; D might be TRBD2 (6 bases). Trimming took off 0 bases at V and 3 bases at J, with 12 bases between the two ends. CDR1 is SGHVS, CDR2 FQNEAQ, per germline. The CDR3 length is 16 residues. DNA of the CDR3: TGTGCCAGCAGCTTAGCGCCCGTTAGCGGCTACAATGAGCAGTTCTTC. Protein: CASSLAPVSGYNEQFF.

The J gene is TRBJ1-3, the V gene TRBV9, with D perhaps TRBD1 (5 bases). Germline V gene sequence: CDR1 SGDLS, CDR2 YYNGEE. The V end lost 5 bases, the J end lost 2 bases, and 11 bases lay between the germline ends. The CDR3 has 14 amino acids. The CDR3 sequence is CASSPTGTGNTIYF. CDR3 in DNA: TGTGCCAGCAGTCCCACAGGTACTGGAAACACCATATATTTT. Full variable domain (outside the CDR3, taken from reference TRBV9 and TRBJ1-3): DSGVTQTPKHLITATGQRVTLRCSPRSGDLSVYWYQQSLDQGLQFLIQYYNGEERAKGNILERFSAQQFPDLHSELNLSSLELGDSALYFCASSPTGTGNTIYFGEGSWLTVV.

The CDR3 bases are TGTGCCAGCAGCCCGTGGACTGAAATCTCTGGAAACACCATATATTTT. Translating it yields CASSPWTEISGNTIYF. The chain joins TRBV7-2 to TRBJ1-3; no definite D call. Trimming left V 5 bases short and J 0 bases short, with 14 bases between. There are 16 residues in the CDR3. Germline V gene lookup returns CDR1 SGHTA and CDR2 FQGNSA. The full variable domain, with the rest looked up from reference TRBV7-2 and TRBJ1-3, is GAGVSQSPSNKVTEKGKDVELRCDPISGHTALYWYRQSLGQGLEFLIYFQGNSAPDKSGLPSDRFSAERTGGSVSTLTIQRTQQEDSAVYLCASSPWTEISGNTIYFGEGSWLTVV.

This clone has a handful of counts. The chain is built from TRBV28 and TRBJ1-2; 7 bases fit TRBD1. The trim removed 6 bases at V and 8 bases at J, leaving 15 bases unmatched. Per germline, CDR1 MDHEN and CDR2 SYDVKM. The CDR3 spans 15 residues. In DNA, the CDR3 is TGTGCCAGCAGGTTCCCCTCCGGCAGGGGGTTCGGCTACACCTTC. Protein product: CASRFPSGRGFGYTF.

A single count supports this clone. This chain joins TRBV5-1 and TRBJ2-2; tentatively, D is TRBD1 (6 bases). V lost 8 bases and J 0 bases, leaving 14 bases between the germline ends. CDR3 length: 15 amino acids. Germline V gives CDR1 SGHRS, CDR2 YFSETQ. The CDR3 spells CASRRTASNTGELFF. In nucleotides, the CDR3 is TGCGCCAGTCGGAGGACAGCCTCGAACACCGGGGAGCTGTTTTTT.

This clone occurred a few times. The rearrangement joins TRBV4-1 to TRBJ1-5; 11 bases agree with TRBD1. This CDR3 is built from 17 residues. The germline CDR1 and CDR2 sequences are MGHRA and YSYEKL. Germline trimming cut 4 bases from V and 5 bases from J; bases unmatched to any gene: 10. CDR3 sequence reads: CASSRLISGQGDQPQHF. CDR3 nucleotides: TGCGCCAGCAGCCGACTAATATCGGGACAGGGGGATCAGCCCCAGCATTTT.

This chain uses TRBV18 with TRBJ1-6, with 7 nucleotides matching TRBD1. The junction had 10 bases not matched to a gene; V was cut back by 4 bases and J by 7 bases. Looked up from germline, CDR1 is KGHSH and CDR2 is LQKENI. The CDR3 has 16 amino acids. The CDR3 sequence: CASSLRDSLFNSPLHF. CDR3 sequence (DNA): TGTGCCAGCTCACTCCGGGACAGTCTTTTCAATTCACCCCTCCACTTT.

The V call is TRBV19, the J call TRBJ2-7; maybe TRBD1 (6 bases). Germline values: CDR1 LNHDA, CDR2 SQIVND (reference sequence). Trimming took off 5 bases at V and 0 bases at J, with 11 bases between the two ends. This CDR3 region has 14 residues. CDR3 nucleotides: TGTGCCAGTAGTGTCGGGACAAACTCCTACGAGCAGTACTTC. Protein sequence: CASSVGTNSYEQYF.

In this sample, this clone turned up a few times. The chain is built from TRBV14 and TRBJ1-6; D gene uncertain. V lost 0 bases to trimming and J lost 2 bases, with 14 bases between them. The germline V gene encodes CDR1 SGHDN and CDR2 FVKESK. The CDR3 spans 18 residues. The CDR3 reads CASSQDSERAAYNSPLHF. As DNA, the CDR3 is TGTGCCAGCAGCCAAGATTCAGAGCGGGCGGCCTATAATTCACCCCTCCACTTT.

V and J are TRBV27 and TRBJ2-5, with D maybe TRBD2 (5 bases). Germline values: CDR1 MNHEY, CDR2 SMNVEV (reference sequence). Trimming took off 3 bases at V and 5 bases at J, with 16 bases between the two ends. The CDR3 is 15 amino acids. CDR3 loop: CASSLAGPSVETQYF. CDR3 nucleotides: TGTGCCAGCAGTTTGGCGGGTCCATCCGTGGAGACCCAGTACTTC.

The chain carries TRBV19 and TRBJ1-2, with 8 bases that match TRBD1. J was trimmed by 7 bases and V by 1 base; bases with no gene match: 5. The germline V gene has CDR1 LNHDA and CDR2 SQIVND (reference sequence). The length of the CDR3 is 14 residues. Here the CDR3 DNA reads TGTGCCAGTAGTATAGCCATCGGACAGGGTGGCTACACCTTC. It yields the protein CASSIAIGQGGYTF.

V and J are TRBV5-6 and TRBJ2-7, with D possibly being TRBD1 (6 bases). Trimming removed 4 bases at V and 3 bases at J, with 17 bases between. Germline V gene sequence: CDR1 SGHDT, CDR2 YYEEEE. The CDR3 extends over 15 amino acids. The CDR3 is CASSPIPGQNYEQYF. The CDR3, as DNA: TGTGCCAGCAGCCCAATCCCGGGACAAAACTACGAGCAGTACTTC.

This clone turned up a few times. The chain joins TRBV7-9 to TRBJ2-5; perhaps TRBD2 as D (5 bases). Near its end, the DNA agrees better with TRBJ2-7, so the J call may be wrong. This CDR3 region has 14 residues. Germline CDR1 is SEHNR and CDR2 is FQNEAQ (reference sequence). The CDR3 coding sequence is TGTGCCAGCAGCTTAAGTGGGCTAGCCCACGAGCAGTACTTC. It specifies CASSLSGLAHEQYF.

The chain links TRBV6-5 to TRBJ1-5; a weak D match, TRBD1 (5 bases). CDR1 is MNHEY, CDR2 SVGAGI, per germline. V lost 3 bases to trimming and J lost 8 bases, with 14 bases between them. The CDR3 consists of 14 residues. CDR3 sequence: CASSYGRVREPQHF. CDR3 nucleotides: TGTGCCAGCAGTTATGGGAGGGTCAGGGAGCCCCAGCATTTT.

As to this clone: The identical CDR3 is also encoded by other nucleotide sequences in the sample. The chain employs TRBV5-1 and TRBJ2-5, with 7 nucleotides matching TRBD1. The ends lost 4 bases at V and 1 base at J; junction bases unmatched: 4. The CDR3 sequence is 14 residues long. Germline CDR1 SGHRS, CDR2 YFSETQ. The CDR3 DNA reads as TGCGCCAGCAGCCCCGGGGACAGCCAAGAGACCCAGTACTTC. Translating gives CASSPGDSQETQYF.

The V call is TRBV6-5, the J call TRBJ1-1; TRBD1 is a possible D gene (5 bases). CDR3 size: 14 residues. Germline CDR1 MNHEY, CDR2 SVGAGI. Trimming removed 4 bases from V and 1 base from J, with 10 bases in between. In DNA form, the CDR3 reads TGTGCCAGCAGTTTACAGGACGGGAACACTGAAGCTTTCTTT. Protein sequence: CASSLQDGNTEAFF.

The chain links TRBV5-1 to TRBJ2-7; weak D call: TRBD2 (6 bases). The CDR3 covers 14 residues. Per germline, CDR1 SGHRS and CDR2 YFSETQ. Trimming took 2 bases from V and 4 from J, leaving 13 bases between them. This CDR3 reads CASSFGQGGYEQYF. CDR3 coding DNA: TGCGCCAGCAGCTTTGGGCAGGGAGGTTACGAGCAGTACTTC.

This clone was counted a few times. V is TRBV15 and J is TRBJ2-3, with 9 bases fitting TRBD1. This CDR3 is built from 14 residues. Germline V gives CDR1 LNHNV, CDR2 YYDKDF (reference sequence). The ends lost 5 bases at V and 5 bases at J; junction bases unmatched: 5. DNA for the CDR3: TGTGCCACCAGCTCGAGACAGGGGGAAGATACGCAGTATTTT. Residues: CATSSRQGEDTQYF. Together with reference TRBV15 and TRBJ2-3, the CDR3 gives the full variable domain: DAMVIQNPRYQVTQFGKPVTLSCSQTLNHNVMYWYQQKSSQAPKLLFHYYDKDFNNEADTPDNFQSRRPNTSFCFLDIRSPGLGDTAMYLCATSSRQGEDTQYFGPGTRLTVL.

This chain joins TRBV27 and TRBJ2-1; 7 nucleotides align to TRBD2. The length of the CDR3 is 17 residues. Germline CDR1 MNHEY, CDR2 SMNVEV (reference sequence). V shed 4 bases, J shed 9 bases, and the junction held 18 bases outside the gene matches. CDR3 sequence reads: CASSSEGGASWGGEQFF. In DNA form, the CDR3 reads TGTGCCAGCAGTTCGGAGGGAGGGGCTAGCTGGGGTGGTGAGCAGTTCTTC.

This rearrangement joins TRBV6-5 to TRBJ1-3; D is unresolved. The CDR3 covers 13 residues. V lost 5 bases, J lost 4 bases, and 9 bases lay in between. In germline, CDR1 is MNHEY, CDR2 SVGAGI. The CDR3 DNA is TGTGCCAGCAGTACCGTGGCCGGAAACACCATATATTTT. Its translation is CASSTVAGNTIYF.

The chain employs TRBV5-8 and TRBJ1-5; 9 nucleotides agree with TRBD1. After removal of 4 bases from V and 5 bases from J, the junction contained 4 bases not matched to a gene. Germline V lookup: CDR1 SGHTS, CDR2 YDEGEE. This CDR3 region has 14 residues. DNA for the CDR3: TGTGCCAGCAGCCGACGACAGGGGGATCAGCCCCAGCATTTT. Translating it yields CASSRRQGDQPQHF. Filled out from reference TRBV5-8 and TRBJ1-5, the complete variable domain reads EAGVTQSPTHLIKTRGQQATLRCSPISGHTSVYWYQQALGLGLQFLLWYDEGEERNRGNFPPRFSGRQFPNYSSELNVNALELEDSALYLCASSRRQGDQPQHFGDGTRLSIL.

This sequence joins TRBV19 and TRBJ1-1; no clear D gene. Germline V gives CDR1 LNHDA, CDR2 SQIVND (reference sequence). The CDR3 has 12 residues. Between the trimmed V and J ends, which lost 1 base and 11 bases, there was a span of 11 bases. The CDR3 DNA is TGTGCCAGTAGTATAGGCGTGGAGGCCGCTTTCTTT. This gives the protein CASSIGVEAAFF. The entire variable domain, with the rest obtained from reference TRBV19 and TRBJ1-1, is as follows: DGGITQSPKYLFRKEGQNVTLSCEQNLNHDAMYWYRQDPGQGLRLIYYSQIVNDFQKGDIAEGYSVSREKKESFPLTVTSAQKNPTAFYLCASSIGVEAAFFGQGTRLTVV.

This chain joins TRBV4-3 and TRBJ2-5; tentatively, D is TRBD2 (7 bases). The end of the DNA fits TRBJ2-7 better, so the J call may be wrong. Germline values: CDR1 LGHNA, CDR2 YSLEER. This CDR3 is built from 14 residues. The CDR3 nucleotides read TGCGCCCAGAAAACTGGCGGGGGCGGGTACGAGCAGTACTTC. Its protein product is CAQKTGGGGYEQYF.

This chain links TRBV5-4 with TRBJ2-6; tentatively, D is TRBD1 (5 bases). Trimming stripped 4 bases from V and 0 bases from J, with 14 bases between. Per germline, CDR1 SGHNT and CDR2 YYREEE (reference sequence). This CDR3 is built from 17 residues. This CDR3 is CASSQGQVHSGANVLTF. DNA for the CDR3: TGTGCCAGCAGCCAAGGACAAGTCCACTCTGGGGCCAACGTCCTGACTTTC.

In DNA form, the CDR3 reads TGTGCCAGCGGGAGGACGGGATACAATGAGCAGTTCTTC. This encodes CASGRTGYNEQFF. The chain combines TRBV2 with TRBJ2-1; D perhaps matches TRBD2 (6 bases). Trimming took 8 bases from V and 4 from J, leaving 12 bases between them. Germline V gene sequence: CDR1 SNHLY, CDR2 FYNNEI. The CDR3 is made up of 13 amino acids.

This clone appeared a few times. CDR3 residues: CASSLGLAPGEETQYF. The CDR3 DNA follows: TGTGCCAGCAGCTTGGGCTTGGCGCCCGGAGAAGAGACCCAGTACTTC. The chain couples TRBV5-4 to TRBJ2-5, with D hard to call. This CDR3 region has 16 residues. Germline CDR1 is SGHNT and CDR2 is YYREEE (reference sequence). V lost 0 bases and J 3 bases, leaving 15 bases between the germline ends.